These 17 T cell receptor beta chains were sequenced from one sample in a study of Ad26.COV2.S vaccination and SARS-CoV-2 variants. Here immunoSEQ multiplex PCR was the method, and the copy in TCRdb shows in-frame clones only, minus some. The table records tens of thousands of clones, more than 70% of them present only once. The input for sequencing was peripheral blood, taken after recovery from COVID-19. The receptors were sampled from a human donor who had recovered from COVID-19.

The V gene is TRBV28, the J gene TRBJ1-4, with D possibly being TRBD1 (5 bases). Per germline, CDR1 MDHEN and CDR2 SYDVKM. The CDR3 consists of 17 residues. V dropped 6 bases and J dropped 3 bases, with 20 bases sitting between them. CDR3 sequence: CASSETAGGFANEKLFF. The CDR3 nucleotides read TGTGCCAGCAGCGAGACAGCGGGGGGGTTCGCTAATGAAAAACTGTTTTTT.

The gene calls are TRBV2 and TRBJ1-1; D is perhaps TRBD1 (5 bases). Per the germline V gene, CDR1 is SNHLY and CDR2 is FYNNEI. V dropped 6 bases and J dropped 1 base, with 9 bases sitting between them. There are 13 residues in the CDR3. CDR3 protein: CASSADRNTEAFF. Here the CDR3 DNA reads TGTGCCAGCAGCGCAGACAGGAACACTGAAGCTTTCTTT.

The J gene is TRBJ2-7, the V gene TRBV15, with 8 positions matching TRBD1. CDR3 size: 13 residues. Trimming at V came to 2 bases and at J to 6 bases, leaving 3 bases not matched to a gene. CDR1 LNHNV and CDR2 YYDKDF come from the germline V gene (reference sequence). CDR3 in DNA: TGTGCCACCAGCAGACAGGGGGCTACCGAGCAGTACTTC. This codes for CATSRQGATEQYF.

Notes on this clone: At one boundary the junction diverges from the germline segment, which might be a read error. The chain carries TRBV28 and TRBJ2-7; D is undetermined. Germline loops: CDR1 MDHEN, CDR2 SYDVKM. This CDR3 has 10 residues. CDR3 loop: CASSQKDVHF. CDR3 in DNA: TGTGCCAGCAGTCAAAAGGACGTACACTTC.

This chain joins TRBV6-2 or TRBV6-3 and TRBJ2-1, with D unclear. Germline loops: CDR1 MNHEY, CDR2 SVGEGT. This CDR3 region has 15 residues. V was shortened by 2 bases and J by 9 bases, with 17 bases between the two germline ends. The CDR3 spells CASSYIARTTGEQFF. CDR3 in DNA: TGTGCCAGCAGTTACATCGCTAGGACCACTGGTGAGCAGTTCTTC.

The rearrangement joins TRBV7-2 to TRBJ2-1; TRBD2 agrees at 11 bases. J gave up 4 bases and V 7 bases, and 9 bases lay outside the gene matches. The CDR3 extends over 16 amino acids. The germline CDR1 and CDR2 sequences are SGHTA and FQGNSA. The CDR3 DNA is TGTGCCAGCATCCTAGCGGGAGGAGGAAGGTACAATGAGCAGTTCTTC. Amino acids: CASILAGGGRYNEQFF.

The V and J genes are TRBV7-2 and TRBJ2-7; D uncertain. This CDR3 is 12 amino acids long. Per the germline V gene, CDR1 is SGHTA and CDR2 is FQGNSA. The ends were cut back, 5 bases at V and 5 bases at J, with 10 bases in the middle. The CDR3 loop is CASSQNGHEQYF. The CDR3, as DNA: TGTGCCAGCAGCCAAAACGGCCACGAGCAGTACTTC.

This clone was picked up one time. The chain employs TRBV27 and TRBJ1-4; D is uncertain. The germline gives CDR1 MNHEY, CDR2 SMNVEV (reference sequence). V was clipped by 3 bases and J by 0 bases, with 14 bases between them. CDR3 length equals 17 residues. The CDR3 loop is CASSFIAGIATNEKLFF. Written as DNA, the CDR3 is TGTGCCAGCAGTTTCATAGCGGGGATTGCAACTAATGAAAAACTGTTTTTT.

In DNA form, the CDR3 reads TGTGCCAGCAGCACATCCAGTCTGTCCCAGCATTTT. This sequence encodes CASSTSSLSQHF. The chain employs TRBV7-9 and TRBJ1-5; D is unresolved. The CDR3 length is 12 residues. V lost 5 bases to trimming and J lost 11 bases, with 13 bases between them. Germline V gene lookup returns CDR1 SEHNR and CDR2 FQNEAQ (reference sequence).

This CDR3 is CASSQDARGGTAHGYTF. CDR3 DNA: TGCGCCAGCAGCCAAGATGCCAGAGGGGGGACGGCCCATGGCTACACCTTC. This chain links TRBV4-3 with TRBJ1-2; D is perhaps TRBD1 (6 bases). The length of the CDR3 is 17 residues. CDR1 is LGHNA, CDR2 YSLEER, per germline. The V and J ends lost 0 bases and 6 bases respectively, with 20 bases between them.

V gene TRBV6-2 or TRBV6-3 combines with J gene TRBJ2-7; D unresolved. The germline V gene encodes CDR1 MNHEY and CDR2 SVGEGT. The CDR3 totals 11 residues. The V end was cut by 5 bases, the J end by 3 bases, with 5 bases between. The DNA of the CDR3 is TGTGCCAGCAGTCCCTACTACGAGCAGTACTTC. Translating gives CASSPYYEQYF.

V is TRBV15 and J is TRBJ2-2; TRBD2 matches 9 bases. CDR3 length: 17 amino acids. Germline CDR1 and CDR2: LNHNV and YYDKDF (reference sequence). V was clipped by 1 base and J by 1 base; unmatched bases: 4. The CDR3 loop reads CATSRGRLAVNTGELFF. CDR3 DNA sequence: TGTGCCACCAGCAGAGGTAGACTAGCGGTGAACACCGGGGAGCTGTTTTTT.

This chain links TRBV27 with TRBJ2-1; TRBD1 might be the D (6 bases). The CDR3 runs 15 residues. Germline values: CDR1 MNHEY, CDR2 SMNVEV (reference sequence). Trimming shortened V by 4 bases and J by 7 bases, and 17 bases separated the two germline ends. CDR3 protein: CASSSRQVRGNEQFF. The CDR3 nucleotides read TGTGCCAGCAGTTCCCGACAGGTGCGAGGTAATGAGCAGTTCTTC.

The chain has TRBV7-8 and TRBJ2-1, with 8 bases aligning to TRBD2. This CDR3 has 15 amino acids. Looked up from germline, CDR1 is SGHVS and CDR2 is FQNEAQ. V was clipped by 5 bases and J by 8 bases; unmatched bases: 11. The CDR3 coding sequence is TGTGCCAGCAGCCGCCCCCGGGAGGGAGGCCATGAGCAGTTCTTC. Translating it yields CASSRPREGGHEQFF.

The rearrangement uses TRBV27 and TRBJ2-2, with 7 nucleotides matching TRBD1. There are 15 residues in the CDR3. The V gene's germline CDR1 is MNHEY and CDR2 SMNVEV (reference sequence). Trimming removed 7 bases from V and 7 bases from J; junction bases left unmatched: 12. CDR3 bases: TGTGCCAGCATGTCCGGGACAGCGGCGGGCGGGGAGCTGTTTTTT. The encoded protein is CASMSGTAAGGELFF.

J is TRBJ2-5 and V is TRBV4-3; tentative D call: TRBD1 (5 bases). Germline CDR1 is LGHNA and CDR2 is YSLEER. V was cut by 3 bases and J by 9 bases, with 17 bases left in between. This CDR3 is built from 14 residues. In nucleotides, the CDR3 is TGCGCCAGCAGCCAGCACCAGGGTGGTGGTTCCCAGTACTTC. Protein: CASSQHQGGGSQYF.

The chain links TRBV19 to TRBJ2-1; 8 bases align to TRBD2. The trim removed 5 bases at V and 3 bases at J, leaving 6 bases unmatched. Germline CDR1 reads LNHDA; CDR2 reads SQIVND (reference sequence). This CDR3 spans 15 amino acids. The CDR3: CASSSPAGGYNEQFF. In DNA, the CDR3 is TGTGCCAGTAGTTCGCCCGCGGGGGGCTACAATGAGCAGTTCTTC. The full variable domain, with the rest looked up from reference TRBV19 and TRBJ2-1, is DGGITQSPKYLFRKEGQNVTLSCEQNLNHDAMYWYRQDPGQGLRLIYYSQIVNDFQKGDIAEGYSVSREKKESFPLTVTSAQKNPTAFYLCASSSPAGGYNEQFFGPGTRLTVL.